This T cell receptor beta chain emerged from a study of response to subunit inactivated influenza vaccine. CDR1 is SGHTA and CDR2 is FQGNSA in the germline V gene. This CDR3 has 14 residues. V dropped 0 bases and J dropped 3 bases, with 7 bases sitting between them. TCRdb independently ran MiXCR on the RT-PCR reads; one entry per CDR3 protein. The sample records 550,000 to 800,000 distinct CDR3 sequences, around 14% being singletons. This clonotype showed up just a few times. V usage is TRBV7-2 and J usage is TRBJ2-3, with unresolved D. This TCR derives from a man aged 45-65 years who received an inactivated influenza vaccine. The input for sequencing was PBMCs from blood, taken 14 days before vaccination. CDR3 sequence: CASSLALQTDTQYF. The CDR3, as DNA: TGTGCCAGCAGCTTAGCTCTCCAGACAGATACGCAGTATTTT.